The present entry profiles one TCR beta chain with its context. What it binds is not known. The V end lost 7 bases, the J end lost 4 bases, and 18 bases lay between the germline ends. The CDR3 has 15 amino acids. CDR1 and CDR2 (germline): MNHNS, SASEGT. Diagnostic decisions used clinical symptoms, serum thyroxine and TRAb, thyroid ultrasound and orbital computed tomography. These data are taken from a study of T cells in Graves' hyperthyroidism and ophthalmopathy. TCR beta CDR3 regions were amplified from RNA transcripts. The TCR CDR3 first-round RT-PCR relied on the HTBI primer set. TCRdb reanalysed the multiplex PCR reads using MiXCR and keeps one entry per CDR3 protein. This table holds approximately 620,000 distinct CDR3 sequences, more than 15% found once. General observations from the study: In simple terms, a model built on 13 V-J features told ophthalmopathy apart from stable hyperthyroidism.

The rearrangement links TRBV6-1 to TRBJ2-3; D not certain. Sequences were obtained from blood. This clonotype was obtained from a woman aged 40 to 55 with Graves' ophthalmopathy. In nucleotides, the CDR3 is TGTGCCAGCATTGGCCTTGGCTTGGGCCCAGATACGCAGTATTTT. Encoded protein: CASIGLGLGPDTQYF.